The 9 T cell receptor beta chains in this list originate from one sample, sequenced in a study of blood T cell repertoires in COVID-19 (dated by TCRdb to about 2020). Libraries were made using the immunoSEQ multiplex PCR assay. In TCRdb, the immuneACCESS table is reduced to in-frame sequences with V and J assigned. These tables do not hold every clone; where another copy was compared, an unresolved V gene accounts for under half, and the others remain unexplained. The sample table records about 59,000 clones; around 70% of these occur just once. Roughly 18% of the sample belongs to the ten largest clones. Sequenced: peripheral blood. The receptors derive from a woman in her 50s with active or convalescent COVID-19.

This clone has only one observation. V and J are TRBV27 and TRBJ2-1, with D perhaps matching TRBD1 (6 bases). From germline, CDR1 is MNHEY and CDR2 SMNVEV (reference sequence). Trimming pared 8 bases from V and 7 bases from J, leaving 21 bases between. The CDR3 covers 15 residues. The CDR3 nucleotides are TGTGCCAGCCAGCCGGGACAAGGGGAATGGAATGAGCAGTTCTTC. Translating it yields CASQPGQGEWNEQFF.

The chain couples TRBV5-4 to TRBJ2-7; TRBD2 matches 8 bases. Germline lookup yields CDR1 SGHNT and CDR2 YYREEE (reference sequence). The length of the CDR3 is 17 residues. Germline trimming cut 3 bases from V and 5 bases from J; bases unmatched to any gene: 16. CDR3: CASSSSSLAGLVDEQYF. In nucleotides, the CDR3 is TGTGCCAGCAGCTCTTCCTCATTAGCGGGATTAGTCGACGAGCAGTACTTC.

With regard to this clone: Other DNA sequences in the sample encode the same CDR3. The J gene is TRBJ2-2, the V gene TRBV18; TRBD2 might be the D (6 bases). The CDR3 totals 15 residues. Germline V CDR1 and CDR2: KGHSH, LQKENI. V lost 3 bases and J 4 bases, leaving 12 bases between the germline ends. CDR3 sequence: CASSPGGRSTGELFF. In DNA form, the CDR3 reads TGTGCCAGCTCACCTGGGGGGAGATCCACCGGGGAGCTGTTTTTT.

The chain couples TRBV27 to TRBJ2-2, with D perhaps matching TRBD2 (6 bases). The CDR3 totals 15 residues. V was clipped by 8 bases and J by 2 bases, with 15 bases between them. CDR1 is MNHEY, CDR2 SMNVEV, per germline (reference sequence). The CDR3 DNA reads TGTGCCAGCGCCCCGGGAGTTAGTAACACCGGGGAGCTGTTTTTT. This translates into CASAPGVSNTGELFF.

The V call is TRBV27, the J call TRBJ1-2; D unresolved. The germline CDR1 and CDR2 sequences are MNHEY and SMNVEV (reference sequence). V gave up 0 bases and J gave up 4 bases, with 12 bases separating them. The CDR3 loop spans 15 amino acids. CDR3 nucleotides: TGTGCCAGCAGTTTATCCCCTCTTTATCCCTATGGCTACACCTTC. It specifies CASSLSPLYPYGYTF.

This CDR3 reads CASSFLAGGTDTQYF. In DNA form, the CDR3 reads TGTGCCAGCAGCTTCTTAGCGGGGGGCACAGATACGCAGTATTTT. The genes are TRBV7-2 and TRBJ2-3; TRBD2 aligns across 9 bases. The CDR3 is 15 residues long. Germline V gene lookup returns CDR1 SGHTA and CDR2 FQGNSA. V dropped 3 bases and J dropped 1; count of bases not matched to a gene: 2.

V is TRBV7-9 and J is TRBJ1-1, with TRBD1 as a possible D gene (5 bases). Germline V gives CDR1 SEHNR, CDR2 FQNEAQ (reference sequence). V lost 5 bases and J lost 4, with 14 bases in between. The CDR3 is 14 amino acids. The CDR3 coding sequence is TGTGCCAGCAGCGGGGGGATGCCGGGCACTGAAGCTTTCTTT. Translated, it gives CASSGGMPGTEAFF. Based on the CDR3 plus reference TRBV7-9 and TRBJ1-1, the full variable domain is DTGVSQNPRHKITKRGQNVTFRCDPISEHNRLYWYRQTLGQGPEFLTYFQNEAQLEKSRLLSDRFSAERPKGSFSTLEIQRTEQGDSAMYLCASSGGMPGTEAFFGQGTRLTVV.

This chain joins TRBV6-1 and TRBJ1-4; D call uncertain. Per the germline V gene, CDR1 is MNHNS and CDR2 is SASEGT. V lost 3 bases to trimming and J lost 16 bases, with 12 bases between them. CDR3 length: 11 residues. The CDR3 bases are TGTGCCAGCAGTGAGATCGGAGGGAAGTTTTTT. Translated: CASSEIGGKFF.

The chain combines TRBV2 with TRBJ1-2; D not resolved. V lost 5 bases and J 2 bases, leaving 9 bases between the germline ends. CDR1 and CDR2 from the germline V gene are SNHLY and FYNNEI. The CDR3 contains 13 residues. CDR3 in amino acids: CASSFGENYGYTF. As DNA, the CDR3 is TGTGCCAGCAGTTTCGGGGAGAACTATGGCTACACCTTC.